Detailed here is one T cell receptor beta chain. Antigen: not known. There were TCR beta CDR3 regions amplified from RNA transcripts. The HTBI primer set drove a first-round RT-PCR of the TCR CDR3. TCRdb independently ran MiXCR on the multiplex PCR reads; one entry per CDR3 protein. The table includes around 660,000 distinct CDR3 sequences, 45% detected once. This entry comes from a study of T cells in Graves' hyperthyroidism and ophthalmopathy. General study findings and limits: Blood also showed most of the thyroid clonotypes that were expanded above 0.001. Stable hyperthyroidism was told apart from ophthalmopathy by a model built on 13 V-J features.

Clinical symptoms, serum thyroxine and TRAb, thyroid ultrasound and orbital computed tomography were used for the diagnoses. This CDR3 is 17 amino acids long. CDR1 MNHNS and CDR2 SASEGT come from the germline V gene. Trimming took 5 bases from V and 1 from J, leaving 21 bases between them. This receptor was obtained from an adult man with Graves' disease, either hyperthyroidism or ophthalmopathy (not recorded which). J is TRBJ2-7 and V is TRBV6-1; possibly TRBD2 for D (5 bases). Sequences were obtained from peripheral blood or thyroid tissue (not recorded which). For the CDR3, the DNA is TGTGCCAGCAGTTACTCGATAAGCGGCAGGAGATCCTACGAGCAGTACTTC. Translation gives CASSYSISGRRSYEQYF.